The 30 T cell receptor beta chains below all came from one sample that was sequenced in a study of blood T cell repertoires in COVID-19. Here immunoSEQ multiplex PCR was the method, and the copy in TCRdb shows in-frame clones only, minus some. There are 120,000 to 150,000 clones in the sample; about four fifths occur only once, and 5% to 6% lies in the top ten. The specimen was PBMCs or T cells enriched from blood (not recorded which). The receptors shown here come from a middle-aged man with acute COVID-19.

V and J are TRBV14 and TRBJ1-2; 7 bases map to TRBD1. Germline V gene lookup returns CDR1 SGHDN and CDR2 FVKESK. V shed 4 bases and J 7 bases; nucleotides not matched to a gene: 6. This CDR3 is built from 13 residues. The CDR3 DNA sequence: TGTGCCAGCAGCCCTCTACAGGGGTCTGGCTACACCTTC. Amino acid sequence: CASSPLQGSGYTF.

V is TRBV28 and J is TRBJ1-1; D call uncertain. The V end was cut by 5 bases, the J end by 6 bases, with 10 bases between. The CDR3 sequence is 12 residues long. CDR1 and CDR2 from the germline V gene are MDHEN and SYDVKM. CDR3 bases: TGTGCCAGCAGTCCTAGCAGTTCTGAAGCTTTCTTT. Amino acids: CASSPSSSEAFF.

The chain uses TRBV7-2 and TRBJ2-1; D call uncertain. The V end was cut by 3 bases, the J end by 3 bases, with 6 bases between. The germline gives CDR1 SGHTA, CDR2 FQGNSA. CDR3 length equals 13 residues. The CDR3 sequence is CASSFASYNEQFF. As DNA, the CDR3 is TGTGCCAGCAGCTTCGCTAGCTACAATGAGCAGTTCTTC.

The chain employs TRBV18 and TRBJ2-1; 9 nucleotides agree with TRBD2. This CDR3 is 14 amino acids long. The germline V gene has CDR1 KGHSH and CDR2 LQKENI. V dropped 5 bases and J dropped 3; count of bases not matched to a gene: 2. In DNA, the CDR3 is TGTGCCAGCTCATCTAGCGGGGACTACAATGAGCAGTTCTTC. Translation: CASSSSGDYNEQFF.

The V gene is TRBV9, the J gene TRBJ1-2; D might be TRBD1 (5 bases). The germline CDR1 and CDR2 sequences are SGDLS and YYNGEE. V lost 0 bases to trimming and J lost 4 bases, with 19 bases between them. The CDR3 consists of 17 residues. CDR3 in DNA: TGTGCCAGCAGCGTAGACTCGATGGGGGGTTTCGGCTATGGCTACACCTTC. This gives the protein CASSVDSMGGFGYGYTF. The full variable domain, its missing parts supplied by reference TRBV9 and TRBJ1-2, is DSGVTQTPKHLITATGQRVTLRCSPRSGDLSVYWYQQSLDQGLQFLIQYYNGEERAKGNILERFSAQQFPDLHSELNLSSLELGDSALYFCASSVDSMGGFGYGYTFGSGTRLTVV.

This chain uses TRBV19 with TRBJ2-7; 10 bases fit TRBD1. The V segment lost 2 bases and the J segment 4 bases; nucleotides outside the gene matches: 5. The CDR3 is made up of 15 amino acids. Germline V gene data show CDR1 as LNHDA and CDR2 as SQIVND (reference sequence). CDR3 in amino acids: CASSIQRQGAYEQYF. As DNA, the CDR3 is TGTGCCAGTAGTATACAACGACAGGGGGCATACGAGCAGTACTTC. Supplemented by reference TRBV19 and TRBJ2-7, the full variable domain reads DGGITQSPKYLFRKEGQNVTLSCEQNLNHDAMYWYRQDPGQGLRLIYYSQIVNDFQKGDIAEGYSVSREKKESFPLTVTSAQKNPTAFYLCASSIQRQGAYEQYFGPGTRLTVT.

In this sample, this clone turned up once. The chain's CDR3 is CASSLHTLGQGVRLSGELFF. The DNA of the CDR3 is TGCGCCAGCAGCCTACACACGCTGGGACAGGGGGTACGGCTGTCCGGGGAGCTGTTTTTT. The chain couples TRBV4-1 to TRBJ2-2; 11 bases are a match to TRBD1. The ends lost 4 bases at V and 6 bases at J; junction bases unmatched: 19. Germline values: CDR1 MGHRA, CDR2 YSYEKL. This CDR3 has 20 residues.

V gene TRBV6-2 or TRBV6-3 combines with J gene TRBJ2-2; possible D gene TRBD2, 6 bases. Per germline, CDR1 MNHEY and CDR2 SVGEGT. The CDR3 covers 16 residues. V gave up 1 base and J gave up 0 bases, with 9 bases separating them. The CDR3 region is CASSYYGGTNTGELFF. The CDR3 nucleotides read TGTGCCAGCAGTTACTATGGCGGGACGAACACCGGGGAGCTGTTTTTT.

This clone showed up just a few times. The chain uses TRBV7-2 and TRBJ1-3; possible D gene TRBD1, 6 bases. Germline V gene data show CDR1 as SGHTA and CDR2 as FQGNSA. With 3 bases removed from V and 4 bases from J, the gap between germline ends came to 13 bases. CDR3 length: 15 residues. The CDR3 protein is CASSFQGYAGNTIYF. CDR3 nucleotides: TGTGCCAGCAGCTTCCAGGGGTACGCCGGAAACACCATATATTTT.

This clone was recorded a few times. The chain recombines TRBV3-1 (or the pseudogene TRBV3-2) with TRBJ2-1, with TRBD2 identical over 10 bases. There are 18 residues in the CDR3. The junction had 14 bases not matched to a gene; V was cut back by 2 bases and J by 7 bases. In germline, CDR1 is LGHDT, CDR2 YNNKEL (reference sequence). CDR3 amino acids: CASSQLRASGSWLNEQFF. The CDR3 coding sequence is TGTGCCAGCAGCCAATTGAGGGCTAGCGGGAGTTGGTTGAATGAGCAGTTCTTC.

This sequence joins TRBV25-1 and TRBJ1-1, with a weak D call TRBD1 (5 bases). This CDR3 has 15 residues. Trimming removed 6 bases from V and 4 bases from J, with 18 bases in between. CDR1 is MGHDK, CDR2 SYGVNS, per germline. The CDR3 sequence: CASRLPRAEGTEAFF. The CDR3 DNA reads TGTGCCAGCAGACTCCCCAGGGCAGAAGGCACTGAAGCTTTCTTT. The full variable domain, its missing parts supplied by reference TRBV25-1 and TRBJ1-1, is EADIYQTPRYLVIGTGKKITLECSQTMGHDKMYWYQQDPGMELHLIHYSYGVNSTEKGDLSSESTVSRIRTEHFPLTLESARPSHTSQYLCASRLPRAEGTEAFFGQGTRLTVV.

This clone was detected a few times. This chain links TRBV28 with TRBJ2-1, with 7 nucleotides matching TRBD1. V shed 1 base and J 9 bases; nucleotides not matched to a gene: 6. The CDR3 loop spans 14 amino acids. The germline CDR1 and CDR2 sequences are MDHEN and SYDVKM. The DNA of the CDR3 is TGTGCCAGCAGTTTATTGGACAGGCAAGGTGAGCAGTTCTTC. Protein: CASSLLDRQGEQFF.

Of note for this clone: Other DNA sequences in the sample encode the same CDR3. The chain links TRBV3-1 (or the pseudogene TRBV3-2) to TRBJ1-5; D not certain. Per the germline V gene, CDR1 is LGHDT and CDR2 is YNNKEL (reference sequence). Trimming shortened V by 0 bases and J by 7 bases, and 7 bases separated the two germline ends. The CDR3 consists of 13 residues. In DNA form, the CDR3 reads TGTGCCAGCAGCCAAGATCTTGGCCAGCCCCAGCATTTT. Protein sequence: CASSQDLGQPQHF.

This clone was picked up one time. The chain is built from TRBV10-1 and TRBJ1-1; TRBD1 matches 7 bases. The CDR3 covers 14 residues. The V gene end was trimmed by 4 bases and the J gene end by 4 bases; junction bases not matched to a gene: 6. Germline CDR1 and CDR2: WNHNN and SYGVQD (reference sequence). CDR3 in amino acids: CASSVSGQFTEAFF. The DNA for the CDR3 is TGCGCCAGCAGTGTTTCGGGACAGTTCACTGAAGCTTTCTTT.

V and J are TRBV5-5 and TRBJ2-5; 8 positions agree with TRBD1. The CDR3 covers 13 residues. Germline V gene data show CDR1 as SGHKS and CDR2 as YYEKEE (reference sequence). The junction had 6 bases not matched to a gene; V was cut back by 4 bases and J by 7 bases. This CDR3 reads CASSRDRRRTQYF. The CDR3 nucleotides are TGTGCCAGCAGCCGGGACAGGCGGCGGACCCAGTACTTC.

This clone is a singleton in its sample. J is TRBJ2-5 and V is TRBV7-9; TRBD1 matches 9 bases. This CDR3 region has 15 residues. CDR1 and CDR2 from the germline V gene are SEHNR and FQNEAQ (reference sequence). J gave up 2 bases and V 5 bases, and 6 bases lay outside the gene matches. CDR3 region: CASSNRDRDQETQYF. For the CDR3, the DNA is TGTGCCAGCAGCAACCGGGACAGGGATCAAGAGACCCAGTACTTC. Based on the CDR3 plus reference TRBV7-9 and TRBJ2-5, the full variable domain is DTGVSQNPRHKITKRGQNVTFRCDPISEHNRLYWYRQTLGQGPEFLTYFQNEAQLEKSRLLSDRFSAERPKGSFSTLEIQRTEQGDSAMYLCASSNRDRDQETQYFGPGTRLLVL.

The CDR3 reads CASRGNYGYTF. The CDR3 DNA is TGTGCCAGCAGGGGCAACTATGGCTACACCTTC. This rearrangement joins TRBV5-6 to TRBJ1-2; D remains ambiguous. From germline, CDR1 is SGHDT and CDR2 YYEEEE. Trimming shortened V by 5 bases and J by 2 bases, and 4 bases separated the two germline ends. CDR3 length: 11 residues.

The chain uses TRBV27 and TRBJ2-7; TRBD2 agrees at 7 bases. Trimming took 1 base from V and 2 from J; bases not matched to a gene: 5. The CDR3 extends over 15 amino acids. Germline V gene data show CDR1 as MNHEY and CDR2 as SMNVEV (reference sequence). CDR3 sequence: CASSLYASGTYEQYF. CDR3 bases: TGTGCCAGCAGTTTATATGCTAGCGGCACCTACGAGCAGTACTTC.

The genes are TRBV18 and TRBJ1-3, with a possible D match to TRBD1 (6 bases). Germline CDR1 and CDR2: KGHSH and LQKENI. With 6 bases removed from V and 4 bases from J, the gap between germline ends came to 13 bases. The CDR3 is 14 amino acids. In DNA, the CDR3 is TGTGCCAGCTCTCCCACGACAGGAGGAAACACCATATATTTT. Translating it yields CASSPTTGGNTIYF. The full variable domain, in which reference TRBV18 and TRBJ1-3 provide the parts outside the CDR3, is NAGVMQNPRHLVRRRGQEARLRCSPMKGHSHVYWYRQLPEEGLKFMVYLQKENIIDESGMPKERFSAEFPKEGPSILRIQQVVRGDSAAYFCASSPTTGGNTIYFGEGSWLTVV.

V usage is TRBV5-4 and J usage is TRBJ2-5; 9 bases align to TRBD2. The junction had 6 bases not matched to a gene; V was cut back by 4 bases and J by 2 bases. The CDR3 runs 15 residues. Germline V gene sequence: CDR1 SGHNT, CDR2 YYREEE (reference sequence). Here the CDR3 DNA reads TGTGCCAGCAGCGCAGATAGCGGGGGACAAGAGACCCAGTACTTC. This sequence encodes CASSADSGGQETQYF.

The chain joins TRBV2 to TRBJ2-7; 9 bases agree with TRBD2. J gave up 2 bases and V 1 base, and 6 bases lay outside the gene matches. The CDR3 is 16 amino acids. Germline V gene sequence: CDR1 SNHLY, CDR2 FYNNEI. CDR3 coding DNA: TGTGCCAGCAGTGAAGTGGGGACTAGCTTCCCCTACGAGCAGTACTTC. Its protein is CASSEVGTSFPYEQYF.

This clone has a handful of counts. This sequence joins TRBV19 and TRBJ1-1; possible D gene TRBD1, 6 bases. Germline CDR1 reads LNHDA; CDR2 reads SQIVND (reference sequence). Trimming removed 3 bases from V and 5 bases from J, with 7 bases in between. This CDR3 comprises 12 residues. CDR3 region: CASSIRGTEAFF. CDR3 DNA: TGTGCCAGTAGTATTAGGGGGACTGAAGCTTTCTTT.

J is TRBJ2-2 and V is TRBV4-1; a possible D gene is TRBD1 (6 bases). The germline V and J ends were trimmed by 4 bases and 2 bases, with 14 bases remaining between them. CDR1 is MGHRA and CDR2 is YSYEKL in the germline V gene. The CDR3 is made up of 16 amino acids. The CDR3 region is CASSPLDRSNTGELFF. The CDR3, as DNA: TGCGCCAGCAGCCCCCTGGACAGATCAAACACCGGGGAGCTGTTTTTT.

V is TRBV7-2 and J is TRBJ2-6; D call uncertain. V dropped 1 base and J dropped 0 bases, with 4 bases sitting between them. The CDR3 runs 15 residues. Germline lookup yields CDR1 SGHTA and CDR2 FQGNSA. CDR3 in amino acids: CASSLDSSGANVLTF. The DNA for the CDR3 is TGTGCCAGCAGCTTAGACAGCTCTGGGGCCAACGTCCTGACTTTC.

V usage is TRBV11-2 and J usage is TRBJ2-1; TRBD1 matches 7 bases. Per germline, CDR1 SGHAT and CDR2 FQNNGV. V was clipped by 2 bases and J by 3 bases; unmatched bases: 7. This CDR3 region has 16 residues. CDR3 DNA: TGTGCCAGCAGCTTAAGGGCGGCAGGGGGCTACAATGAGCAGTTCTTC. Translating it yields CASSLRAAGGYNEQFF.

This sequence joins TRBV27 and TRBJ2-2, with TRBD2 matching over 15 bases. This CDR3 is built from 20 residues. Germline-derived CDR1 and CDR2 are MNHEY and SMNVEV (reference sequence). V gave up 4 bases and J gave up 1 base; unmatched junction bases: 10. The CDR3 loop reads CASSSYRRGLAGGNTGELFF. The CDR3 nucleotides are TGTGCCAGCAGTTCATATCGCCGGGGACTAGCGGGGGGGAACACCGGGGAGCTGTTTTTT.

The J gene is TRBJ2-5, the V gene TRBV9, with 7 bases matching TRBD2. The J segment lost 1 base and the V segment lost 1 base, leaving 4 bases of the junction unmatched. The germline gives CDR1 SGDLS, CDR2 YYNGEE. CDR3 length: 15 amino acids. The CDR3 loop is CASSVSSGIQETQYF. As DNA, the CDR3 is TGTGCCAGCAGCGTATCAAGCGGGATCCAAGAGACCCAGTACTTC.

J is TRBJ1-4 and V is TRBV4-3; 11 bases are a match to TRBD1. Germline assignment: CDR1 LGHNA and CDR2 YSLEER. The V gene end was trimmed by 1 base and the J gene end by 7 bases; junction bases not matched to a gene: 5. The CDR3 covers 16 residues. CDR3 region: CASSQVPGTGGEKLFF. For the CDR3, the DNA is TGCGCCAGCAGCCAAGTCCCGGGGACAGGGGGTGAAAAACTGTTTTTT.

V is TRBV5-1 and J is TRBJ2-2; the D gene is possibly TRBD2 (5 bases). CDR1 SGHRS and CDR2 YFSETQ come from the germline V gene. CDR3 length: 13 amino acids. Trimming took off 1 base at V and 6 bases at J, with 7 bases between the two ends. The CDR3 spells CASSLSGAGELFF. The DNA of the CDR3 is TGCGCCAGCAGCTTGTCCGGGGCCGGGGAGCTGTTTTTT. Full variable domain (missing parts from reference TRBV5-1 and TRBJ2-2): KAGVTQTPRYLIKTRGQQVTLSCSPISGHRSVSWYQQTPGQGLQFLFEYFSETQRNKGNFPGRFSGRQFSNSRSEMNVSTLELGDSALYLCASSLSGAGELFFGEGSRLTVL.

The rearrangement uses TRBV30 and TRBJ2-2; possibly TRBD2 for D (6 bases). This CDR3 has 14 residues. The V end was cut by 4 bases, the J end by 5 bases, with 14 bases between. In germline, CDR1 is GTSNPN, CDR2 SVGIG (reference sequence). The CDR3: CAWNGGGGTGELFF. For the CDR3, the DNA is TGTGCCTGGAACGGGGGAGGTGGGACCGGGGAGCTGTTTTTT. Based on the CDR3 plus reference TRBV30 and TRBJ2-2, the full variable domain is SQTIHQWPATLVQPVGSPLSLECTVEGTSNPNLYWYRQAAGRGLQLLFYSVGIGQISSEVPQNLSASRPQDRQFILSSKKLLLSDSGFYLCAWNGGGGTGELFFGEGSRLTVL.